The TCR beta chain described here comes from a study of T cells in Graves' hyperthyroidism and ophthalmopathy. Uncontrolled infection, other autoimmune disease, pregnancy or lactation excluded patients. Diagnostic assessment was based on clinical symptoms, serum thyroxine and TRAb, thyroid ultrasound and orbital computed tomography. It was approximately 9.4 ml of fresh peripheral blood that supplied the PBMCs. Study-wide results and caveats: The model made its ophthalmopathy prediction, and onset followed a median approximately six months later.

This clonotype was observed many times. Its target is not known. Amplification of TCR beta CDR3 regions used RNA as the template. The TCR CDR3 first-round RT-PCR relied on the HTBI primer set. Each CDR3 protein is one row after TCRdb ran MiXCR on the multiplex PCR reads. This table holds hundreds of thousands of distinct CDR3 sequences, around 15% found once. Deletions cut 5 bases from V and 0 bases from J, with 16 bases between. CDR3 length equals 16 residues. Germline values: CDR1 SGHAT, CDR2 FQNNGV. This chain uses TRBV11-2 with TRBJ1-1, with D possibly TRBD1 on 5 matching bases. The TCR originated in a woman in her 40s with Graves' ophthalmopathy. Sequenced input: blood. CDR3 residues: CASSPNTGGMNTEAFF. In DNA, the CDR3 is TGTGCCAGCAGCCCTAATACCGGGGGGATGAACACTGAAGCTTTCTTT.